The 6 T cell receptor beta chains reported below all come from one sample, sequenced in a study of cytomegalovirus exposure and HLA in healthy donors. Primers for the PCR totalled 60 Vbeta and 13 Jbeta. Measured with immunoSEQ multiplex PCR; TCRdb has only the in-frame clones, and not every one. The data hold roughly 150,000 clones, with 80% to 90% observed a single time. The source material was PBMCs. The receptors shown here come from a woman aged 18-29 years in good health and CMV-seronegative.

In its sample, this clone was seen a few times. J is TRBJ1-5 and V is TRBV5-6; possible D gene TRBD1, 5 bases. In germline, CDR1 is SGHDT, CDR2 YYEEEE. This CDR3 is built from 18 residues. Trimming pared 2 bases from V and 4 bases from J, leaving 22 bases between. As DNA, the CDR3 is TGTGCCAGCAGCTTTTCCCCTCGGGCGGGGGTGACTAATCAGCCCCAGCATTTT. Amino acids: CASSFSPRAGVTNQPQHF.

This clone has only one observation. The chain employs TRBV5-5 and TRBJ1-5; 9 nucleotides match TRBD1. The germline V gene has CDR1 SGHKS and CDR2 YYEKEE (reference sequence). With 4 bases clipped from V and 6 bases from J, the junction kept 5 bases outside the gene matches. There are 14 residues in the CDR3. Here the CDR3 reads CASSRTGEGQPQHF. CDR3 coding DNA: TGTGCCAGCAGCCGGACAGGGGAGGGTCAGCCCCAGCATTTT.

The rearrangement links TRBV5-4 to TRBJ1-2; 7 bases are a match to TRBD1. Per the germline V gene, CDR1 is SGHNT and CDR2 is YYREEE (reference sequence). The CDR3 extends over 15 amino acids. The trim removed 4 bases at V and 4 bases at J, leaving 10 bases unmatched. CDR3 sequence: CASSTRQGTFYGYTF. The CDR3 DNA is TGTGCCAGCAGCACACGACAGGGAACGTTCTATGGCTACACCTTC.

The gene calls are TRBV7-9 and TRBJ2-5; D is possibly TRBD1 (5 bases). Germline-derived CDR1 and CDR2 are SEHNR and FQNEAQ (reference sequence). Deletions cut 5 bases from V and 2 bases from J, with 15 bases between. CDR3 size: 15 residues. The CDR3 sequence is CASSAKGATQETQYF. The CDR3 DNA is TGTGCCAGCAGCGCCAAAGGGGCAACTCAAGAGACCCAGTACTTC.

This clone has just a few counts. The DNA of the CDR3 is TGTGCCAGCAGCTTCCTGGCGGACACTGAAGCTTTCTTT. It encodes CASSFLADTEAFF. The chain links TRBV5-8 to TRBJ1-1, with unresolved D. The CDR3 consists of 13 residues. Trimming cost V 2 bases and J 3 bases, with 8 bases left between them. The germline CDR1 and CDR2 sequences are SGHTS and YDEGEE.

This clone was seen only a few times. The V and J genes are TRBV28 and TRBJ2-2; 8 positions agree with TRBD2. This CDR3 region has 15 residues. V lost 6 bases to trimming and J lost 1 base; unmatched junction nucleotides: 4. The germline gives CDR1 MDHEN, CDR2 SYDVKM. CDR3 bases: TGTGCCAGCAGCTCGGGGGGGCGGAACACCGGGGAGCTGTTTTTT. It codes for CASSSGGRNTGELFF.